This T cell receptor beta chain is drawn from a study of blood T cell repertoires in COVID-19. For the study at large: Sources were T cells, B-cell-depleted T cells, or PBMCs; the material itself was cDNA or gDNA.

It was during active infection that Seattle patients were enrolled and then longitudinally followed. Original processing notes: Reference gene primers were amplified, and this amplification served to estimate nucleated cell counts. TCRdb's copy holds only in-frame clones and misses some; the assay was immunoSEQ multiplex PCR. V and J calls plus clone size are reproduced from that table; the DNA served to infer D and trimming. This sample has about 210,000 clones, with approximately 86% found just once. Sequencing was done on a sample of peripheral blood. This TCR was sampled from a man in his 60s with COVID-19, enrolled during active disease.

Written as DNA, the CDR3 is TGTGCCAGCAGTTATCAGGGCCCTATAATCACCCTCCACTTT. Its translation is CASSYQGPIITLHF. The chain recombines TRBV6-5 with TRBJ1-6; D is perhaps TRBD1 (5 bases). CDR3 length: 14 amino acids. Trimming shortened V by 3 bases and J by 14 bases, and 17 bases separated the two germline ends. In germline, CDR1 is MNHEY, CDR2 SVGAGI.